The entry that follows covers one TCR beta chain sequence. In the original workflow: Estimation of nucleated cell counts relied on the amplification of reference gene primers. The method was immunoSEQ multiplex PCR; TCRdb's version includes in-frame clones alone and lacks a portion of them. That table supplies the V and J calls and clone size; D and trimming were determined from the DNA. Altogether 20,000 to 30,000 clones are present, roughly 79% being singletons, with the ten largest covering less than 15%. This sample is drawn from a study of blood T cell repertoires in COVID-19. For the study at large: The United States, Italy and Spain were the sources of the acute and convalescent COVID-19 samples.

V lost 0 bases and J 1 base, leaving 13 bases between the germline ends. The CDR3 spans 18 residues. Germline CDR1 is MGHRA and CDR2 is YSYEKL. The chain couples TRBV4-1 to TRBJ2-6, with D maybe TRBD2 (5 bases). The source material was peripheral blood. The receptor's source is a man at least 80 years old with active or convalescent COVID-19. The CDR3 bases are TGCGCCAGCAGCCAAGATCTTGTAGCGATATCTGGGGCCAACGTCCTGACTTTC. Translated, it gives CASSQDLVAISGANVLTF.